This is a list of T cell receptor beta chains from one sample in a study of beta chain features in type 1 diabetes. Here immunoSEQ multiplex PCR was the method, and the copy in TCRdb shows in-frame clones only, minus some. The sample has around 97,000 clones; roughly 28% are singletons. The sequencing input was central memory CD4+ T cells from blood. The receptors derive from a woman under 30 with type 1 diabetes. Both conserved end residues are part of each CDR3. The order of the fields is J gene, V gene, CDR3 protein.

j_call: TRBJ2-3; v_call: TRBV5-8; cdr3_aa: CASSLAEITDTQYF
j_call: TRBJ1-1; v_call: TRBV5-1; cdr3_aa: CASSLGGQDTEAFF
j_call: TRBJ2-5; v_call: TRBV25-1; cdr3_aa: CASSDSRTGRETQYF
j_call: TRBJ1-5; v_call: TRBV18; cdr3_aa: CASSPETGSNQPQHF
j_call: TRBJ1-2; v_call: TRBV30; cdr3_aa: CAWSVQGIPYGYTF
j_call: TRBJ2-7; v_call: TRBV7-9; cdr3_aa: CASSLRYEQYF
j_call: TRBJ2-1; v_call: TRBV11-2; cdr3_aa: CASSVSEALNEQFF
j_call: TRBJ2-3; v_call: TRBV19; cdr3_aa: CASSIIFRSSGSVADTQYF
j_call: TRBJ2-3; v_call: TRBV7-2; cdr3_aa: CASRSLVTGDTQYF
j_call: TRBJ2-1; v_call: TRBV5-4; cdr3_aa: CASSNRASGEQFF
j_call: TRBJ2-2; v_call: TRBV30; cdr3_aa: CAWSQRGFTGELFF
j_call: TRBJ1-3; v_call: TRBV7-2; cdr3_aa: CASSRGQVGNTIYF
j_call: TRBJ2-1; v_call: TRBV5-6; cdr3_aa: CASSLLAAAGYNEQFF
j_call: TRBJ2-2; v_call: TRBV9; cdr3_aa: CASSGRQGASNTGELFF
j_call: TRBJ2-5; v_call: TRBV9; cdr3_aa: CASSVASGTALETQYF
j_call: TRBJ2-1; v_call: TRBV10-1; cdr3_aa: CASSETSGRSPEQFF
j_call: TRBJ2-3; v_call: TRBV7-9; cdr3_aa: CASSFRRGGYTDTQYF
j_call: TRBJ1-5; v_call: TRBV7-2; cdr3_aa: CASSLLGGGSDQPQHF
j_call: TRBJ1-5; v_call: TRBV21-1; cdr3_aa: CASSPRTDPSNQPQHF
j_call: TRBJ2-7; v_call: TRBV29-1; cdr3_aa: CSVVLSGRSYEQYF
j_call: TRBJ2-3; v_call: TRBV28; cdr3_aa: CASSLQAGGTDTQYF
j_call: TRBJ1-1; v_call: TRBV29-1; cdr3_aa: CSAVQTMNTEAFF
j_call: TRBJ2-5; v_call: TRBV7-2; cdr3_aa: CASRRSGRQGETQYF
j_call: TRBJ1-1; v_call: TRBV2; cdr3_aa: CASSPRQNEAFF
j_call: TRBJ2-1; v_call: TRBV28; cdr3_aa: CASIGLGTGSYNEQFF
j_call: TRBJ1-1; v_call: TRBV6-6; cdr3_aa: CASSPTQRAEAFF
j_call: TRBJ2-3; v_call: TRBV6-1; cdr3_aa: CASKSGISTDTQYF
j_call: TRBJ2-1; v_call: TRBV27; cdr3_aa: CASILSRLAGVLYNEQFF
j_call: TRBJ2-5; v_call: TRBV7-2; cdr3_aa: CASSLPGQSGETQYF
j_call: TRBJ2-5; v_call: TRBV5-1; cdr3_aa: CASSINRDREASQYF
j_call: TRBJ2-2; v_call: TRBV7-9; cdr3_aa: CASSFPSGRANTGELFF
j_call: TRBJ1-2; v_call: TRBV5-5; cdr3_aa: CASSLEGPSYGYTF
j_call: TRBJ1-3; v_call: TRBV9; cdr3_aa: CASSPRIEVGNTIYF
j_call: TRBJ1-1; v_call: TRBV28; cdr3_aa: CASTPTGRGAEAFF
j_call: TRBJ1-4; v_call: TRBV18; cdr3_aa: CASTRQELATNEKLFF
j_call: TRBJ1-1; v_call: TRBV6-5; cdr3_aa: CASRFNRGENTEAFF
j_call: TRBJ1-3; v_call: TRBV18; cdr3_aa: CASSPPPAAGGENTIYF
j_call: TRBJ2-7; v_call: TRBV4-2; cdr3_aa: CASSLNLGGVYEQYF
j_call: TRBJ2-1; v_call: TRBV4-3; cdr3_aa: CASSRTDRQMYNEQFF
j_call: TRBJ2-5; v_call: TRBV7-2; cdr3_aa: CASSLLTGAETQYF
j_call: TRBJ1-2; v_call: TRBV30; cdr3_aa: CAGGGDYGYTF
j_call: TRBJ2-5; v_call: TRBV27; cdr3_aa: CASSPRWGGEVLETQYF
j_call: TRBJ2-1; v_call: TRBV25-1; cdr3_aa: CASRGNSGEFF
j_call: TRBJ1-2; v_call: TRBV7-2; cdr3_aa: CASSRTYGYTF
j_call: TRBJ2-1; v_call: TRBV4-1; cdr3_aa: CASSQESGGRTSARYNEQFF
j_call: TRBJ2-1; v_call: TRBV6-1; cdr3_aa: CASRGQGYNEQFF
j_call: TRBJ2-1; v_call: TRBV18; cdr3_aa: CASSLASESSYNEQFF
j_call: TRBJ2-5; v_call: TRBV6-1; cdr3_aa: CASSQDRGQTQYF
j_call: TRBJ2-7; v_call: TRBV6-1; cdr3_aa: CASSESLVEQYF
j_call: TRBJ1-1; v_call: TRBV18; cdr3_aa: CASSPPGGQGTEAFF
j_call: TRBJ2-3; v_call: TRBV5-1; cdr3_aa: CASSLDGTGTQYF
j_call: TRBJ1-3; v_call: TRBV7-6; cdr3_aa: CASSPNPGHSSGNTIYF
j_call: TRBJ1-1; v_call: TRBV11-2; cdr3_aa: CASSPHLTGEAFF
j_call: TRBJ2-4; v_call: TRBV27; cdr3_aa: CASATSSGSRNIQYF
j_call: TRBJ1-1; v_call: TRBV4-1; cdr3_aa: CASSQDTELVFYTEAFF
j_call: TRBJ2-1; v_call: TRBV6-6; cdr3_aa: CASSYDYSRFF
j_call: TRBJ2-3; v_call: TRBV5-4; cdr3_aa: CASSWDWTSTDTQYF
j_call: TRBJ2-1; v_call: TRBV6-1; cdr3_aa: CASSEAGGDNEQFF
j_call: TRBJ2-1; v_call: TRBV7-2; cdr3_aa: CASSLDRDSYNEQFF